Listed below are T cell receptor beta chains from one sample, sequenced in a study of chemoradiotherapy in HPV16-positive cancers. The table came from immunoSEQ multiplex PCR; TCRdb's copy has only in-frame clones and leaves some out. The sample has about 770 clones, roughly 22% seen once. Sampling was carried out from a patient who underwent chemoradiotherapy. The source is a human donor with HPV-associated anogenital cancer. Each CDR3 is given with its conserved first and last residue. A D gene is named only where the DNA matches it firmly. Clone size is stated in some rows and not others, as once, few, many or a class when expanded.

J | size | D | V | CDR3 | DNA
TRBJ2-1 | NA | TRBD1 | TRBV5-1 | CASSLGGTANNEQFF | TGCGCCAGCAGCTTGGGAGGGACAGCCAACAATGAGCAGTTCTTC
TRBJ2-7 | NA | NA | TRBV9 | CASSSYEQYF | TGTGCCAGCAGCTCTTACGAGCAGTACTTC
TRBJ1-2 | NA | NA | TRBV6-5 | CASSFKDYGYTF | TGTGCCAGCAGTTTTAAAGACTATGGCTACACCTTC
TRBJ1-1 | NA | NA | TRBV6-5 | CASKLLGLGTEAFF | TGTGCCAGCAAACTGCTCGGCTTGGGCACTGAAGCTTTCTTT
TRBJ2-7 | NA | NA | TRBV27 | CASNPGGQAYEQYF | TGTGCCAGCAACCCGGGGGGACAGGCCTACGAGCAGTACTTC
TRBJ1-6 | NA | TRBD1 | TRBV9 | CASSPRQGYSSPLHF | TGTGCCAGCAGCCCCCGACAGGGGTATAGTTCACCCCTCCACTTT
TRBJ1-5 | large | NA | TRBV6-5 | CASSYSDSSNQPQHF | TGTGCCAGCAGTTACTCGGACAGTAGCAATCAGCCCCAGCATTTT
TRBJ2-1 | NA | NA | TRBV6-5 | CASRNYNEQFF | TGTGCCAGCAGGAACTACAATGAGCAGTTCTTC
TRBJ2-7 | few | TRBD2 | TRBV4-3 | CASSQDLAGADYEQYF | TGCGCCAGCAGCCAAGATTTAGCGGGGGCGGACTACGAGCAGTACTTC
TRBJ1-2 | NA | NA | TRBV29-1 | CSVEVAGENYGYTF | TGCAGCGTTGAAGTCGCGGGGGAAAACTATGGCTACACCTTC
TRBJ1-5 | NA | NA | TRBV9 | CASSAGDSNQPQHF | TGTGCCAGCAGCGCGGGTGATAGCAATCAGCCCCAGCATTTT
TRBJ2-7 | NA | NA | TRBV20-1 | CSGRQLREQYF | TGCAGTGGCCGACAGCTTCGGGAGCAGTACTTC
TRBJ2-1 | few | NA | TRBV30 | CAWSVRDEQFF | TGTGCCTGGAGTGTACGGGATGAGCAGTTCTTC
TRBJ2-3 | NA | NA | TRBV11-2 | CASSPEGDTQYF | TGTGCCAGCAGTCCCGAGGGAGATACGCAGTATTTT
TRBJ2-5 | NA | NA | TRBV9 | CASSVGIGGTGETQYF | TGTGCCAGCAGCGTAGGGATTGGGGGAACGGGGGAGACCCAGTACTTC
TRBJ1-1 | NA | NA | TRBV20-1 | CSARAQIEAFF | TGCAGTGCCAGAGCCCAAATAGAAGCTTTCTTT
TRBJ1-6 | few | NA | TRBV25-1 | CASSDTKGSPLHF | TGTGCCAGCAGTGACACTAAGGGATCACCCCTCCACTTT
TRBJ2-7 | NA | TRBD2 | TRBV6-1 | CASRASGTYEQYF | TGTGCCAGCAGGGCTAGCGGAACCTACGAGCAGTACTTC
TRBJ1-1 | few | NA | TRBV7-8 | CASSQVLHAEAFF | TGTGCCAGCAGCCAGGTCTTGCACGCTGAAGCTTTCTTT
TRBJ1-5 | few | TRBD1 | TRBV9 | CASSLGTGDQPQHF | TGTGCCAGCAGCCTCGGGACAGGGGATCAGCCCCAGCATTTT
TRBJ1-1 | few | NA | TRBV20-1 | CSARLGSEAFF | TGCAGTGCTAGACTGGGCTCTGAAGCTTTCTTT
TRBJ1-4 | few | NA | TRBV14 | CASSQDQGRNEKLFF | TGTGCCAGCAGCCAAGATCAGGGGAGGAATGAAAAACTGTTTTTT
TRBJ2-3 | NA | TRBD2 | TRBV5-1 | CASSPAGLAAPDTQYF | TGCGCCAGCAGCCCGGCCGGACTAGCGGCTCCAGATACGCAGTATTTT
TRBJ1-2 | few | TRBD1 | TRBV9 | CASSVALGQGYGYTF | TGTGCCAGCAGCGTAGCCCTAGGACAGGGCTATGGCTACACCTTC
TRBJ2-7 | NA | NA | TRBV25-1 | CASSEEGERSYEQYF | TGTGCCAGCAGTGAAGAGGGCGAAAGGTCCTACGAGCAGTACTTC
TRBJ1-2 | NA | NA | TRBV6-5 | CASSYNPTARWGYTF | TGTGCCAGCAGTTACAACCCAACGGCCCGATGGGGCTACACCTTC
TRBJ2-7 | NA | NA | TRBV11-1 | CASSSRSSGDYEQYF | TGTGCCAGCAGCTCTCGGAGTAGCGGAGACTACGAGCAGTACTTC
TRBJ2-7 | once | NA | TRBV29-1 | CSVALASYEQYF | TGCAGCGTTGCTCTGGCTTCCTACGAGCAGTACTTC
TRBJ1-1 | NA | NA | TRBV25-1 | CASSELAAPEAFF | TGTGCCAGCAGTGAATTGGCGGCCCCTGAAGCTTTCTTT
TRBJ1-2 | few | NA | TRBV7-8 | CASSLGAGGDGYTF | TGTGCCAGCAGCTTAGGGGCCGGGGGAGATGGCTACACCTTC
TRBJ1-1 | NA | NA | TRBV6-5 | CASIEQGRWTEAFF | TGTGCCAGCATAGAACAGGGAAGATGGACTGAAGCTTTCTTT
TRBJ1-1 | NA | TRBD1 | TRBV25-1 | CASKTGRNTEAFF | TGTGCCAGCAAGACAGGGAGAAACACTGAAGCTTTCTTT
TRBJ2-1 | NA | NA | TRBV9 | CASSRRLATGDDNEQFF | TGTGCCAGCAGCCGACGCCTAGCGACGGGGGACGACAATGAGCAGTTCTTC
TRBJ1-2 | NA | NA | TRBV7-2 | CASSQTVANYGYTF | TGTGCCAGCAGCCAAACGGTAGCTAACTATGGCTACACCTTC
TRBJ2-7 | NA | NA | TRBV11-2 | CASSLNQGSYEQYF | TGTGCCAGCAGCTTAAACCAGGGTTCCTACGAGCAGTACTTC
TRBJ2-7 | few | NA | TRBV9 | CASSPSASYEQYF | TGTGCCAGCAGTCCTAGCGCGTCCTACGAGCAGTACTTC
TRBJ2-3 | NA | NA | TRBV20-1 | CSARVTDTQYF | TGCAGTGCTAGGGTTACAGATACGCAGTATTTT
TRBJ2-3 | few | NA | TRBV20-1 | CSAGRDTQYF | TGCAGTGCGGGGCGGGATACGCAGTATTTT
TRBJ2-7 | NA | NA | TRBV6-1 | CASSDGFYEQYF | TGTGCCAGCAGTGATGGGTTCTACGAGCAGTACTTC
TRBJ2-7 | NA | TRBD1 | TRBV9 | CASSVEGDRGLEQYF | TGTGCCAGCAGCGTAGAGGGGGACAGGGGGCTTGAGCAGTACTTC